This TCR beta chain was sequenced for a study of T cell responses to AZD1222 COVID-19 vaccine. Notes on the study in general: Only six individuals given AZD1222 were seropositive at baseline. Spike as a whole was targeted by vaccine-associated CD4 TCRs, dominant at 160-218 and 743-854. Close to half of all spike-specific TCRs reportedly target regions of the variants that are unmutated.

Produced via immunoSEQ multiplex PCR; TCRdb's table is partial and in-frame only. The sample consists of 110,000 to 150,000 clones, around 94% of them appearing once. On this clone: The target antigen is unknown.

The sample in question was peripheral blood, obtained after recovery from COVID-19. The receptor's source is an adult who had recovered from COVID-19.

CDR3 sequence reads: CASSLAGGPNEQFF. As DNA, the CDR3 is TGTGCCAGCAGCTTAGCGGGAGGGCCCAATGAGCAGTTCTTC. The V and J genes are TRBV7-3 and TRBJ2-1, with 9 nucleotides matching TRBD2. Germline lookup yields CDR1 SGHTA and CDR2 FQGTGA. J lost 6 bases, V lost 2 bases, and 2 bases had no gene match. This CDR3 is 14 amino acids long.